This passage covers 9 T cell receptor beta chains from one sample sequenced in a study of T cell responses to AZD1222 COVID-19 vaccine. This table comes from immunoSEQ multiplex PCR, and its TCRdb copy is limited to in-frame clones, with some not included. The sample has about 120,000 clones; approximately 90% are singletons. The specimen was peripheral blood, collected on day 0 of AZD1222 vaccination. The receptors derive from an adult in good health.

This clone was detected only once. This sequence joins TRBV2 and TRBJ1-1; TRBD1 is a possible D gene (5 bases). The CDR3 loop spans 16 amino acids. Trimming removed 5 bases at V and 1 base at J, with 17 bases between. Germline V gives CDR1 SNHLY, CDR2 FYNNEI. Written as DNA, the CDR3 is TGTGCCAGCAGTCAACCTTCGGACAAGCCGAACACTGAAGCTTTCTTT. Its translation: CASSQPSDKPNTEAFF.

This chain links TRBV4-3 with TRBJ2-3, with TRBD2 identical over 8 bases. The germline V gene has CDR1 LGHNA and CDR2 YSLEER. CDR3 length: 18 amino acids. J was trimmed by 2 bases and V by 0 bases; bases with no gene match: 10. This CDR3 is CASSQDWRGGRNTDTQYF. DNA of the CDR3: TGCGCCAGCAGCCAAGATTGGCGCGGGGGGCGTAACACAGATACGCAGTATTTT.

On this clone itself: Other DNA variants within this sample encode the same CDR3. This rearrangement joins TRBV2 to TRBJ2-2; 8 nucleotides align to TRBD2. The CDR3 length is 15 residues. Per the germline V gene, CDR1 is SNHLY and CDR2 is FYNNEI. V trimming: 6 bases; J trimming: 3 bases; junction bases outside the gene matches: 6. The CDR3 sequence is CASREAGGDTGELFF. The CDR3 DNA reads TGTGCCAGCAGGGAGGCGGGGGGTGACACCGGGGAGCTGTTTTTT.

The gene calls are TRBV6-2 or TRBV6-3 and TRBJ2-3; D possibly corresponds to TRBD1 (6 bases). V lost 4 bases, J lost 10 bases, and 18 bases lay in between. The CDR3 totals 14 residues. Germline CDR1 reads MNHEY; CDR2 reads SVGEGT. The CDR3 is CASSFTTTGPPQYF. CDR3 coding DNA: TGTGCCAGCAGTTTTACTACGACAGGCCCTCCGCAGTATTTT.

This clone has a handful of counts. This chain links TRBV5-6 with TRBJ1-2; 8 bases agree with TRBD1. Germline loops: CDR1 SGHDT, CDR2 YYEEEE. The CDR3 covers 16 residues. V trimming: 0 bases; J trimming: 4 bases; junction bases outside the gene matches: 8. DNA for the CDR3: TGTGCCAGCAGCTTGGCCCCAGGGGGCGCAGTCTATGGCTACACCTTC. It specifies CASSLAPGGAVYGYTF.

The J gene is TRBJ1-5, the V gene TRBV19; no clear D. Germline CDR1 and CDR2: LNHDA and SQIVND (reference sequence). The CDR3 runs to 13 residues. V gave up 3 bases and J gave up 9 bases, with 12 bases separating them. CDR3 sequence (DNA): TGTGCCAGTAGTATTCCCGGGTCTAGGCCCCAGCATTTT. This translates into CASSIPGSRPQHF.

J is TRBJ1-5 and V is TRBV5-1; D is perhaps TRBD1 (5 bases). Germline CDR1 is SGHRS and CDR2 is YFSETQ. The ends were cut back, 0 bases at V and 1 base at J, with 8 bases in the middle. This CDR3 contains 15 residues. CDR3: CASSLGDASNQPQHF. CDR3 sequence (DNA): TGCGCCAGCAGCTTGGGGGACGCGAGCAATCAGCCCCAGCATTTT.

The chain links TRBV6-4 to TRBJ2-2; D ambiguous. The CDR3 runs to 14 residues. Trimming removed 5 bases at V and 1 base at J, with 8 bases between. From germline, CDR1 is MRHNA and CDR2 SNTAGT. CDR3 in amino acids: CASSWDRNTGELFF. The CDR3 region has the DNA TGTGCCAGCAGTTGGGATCGGAACACCGGGGAGCTGTTTTTT.

The chain combines TRBV4-2 with TRBJ1-6; D uncertain. CDR3 length: 19 amino acids. Looked up from germline, CDR1 is LGHNA and CDR2 is YNFKEQ. Deletions cut 0 bases from V and 6 bases from J, with 21 bases between. The DNA for the CDR3 is TGTGCCAGCAGCCAAGAGTTTTTGGACGTAGGAAGCATTAATTCACCCCTCCACTTT. Protein product: CASSQEFLDVGSINSPLHF.